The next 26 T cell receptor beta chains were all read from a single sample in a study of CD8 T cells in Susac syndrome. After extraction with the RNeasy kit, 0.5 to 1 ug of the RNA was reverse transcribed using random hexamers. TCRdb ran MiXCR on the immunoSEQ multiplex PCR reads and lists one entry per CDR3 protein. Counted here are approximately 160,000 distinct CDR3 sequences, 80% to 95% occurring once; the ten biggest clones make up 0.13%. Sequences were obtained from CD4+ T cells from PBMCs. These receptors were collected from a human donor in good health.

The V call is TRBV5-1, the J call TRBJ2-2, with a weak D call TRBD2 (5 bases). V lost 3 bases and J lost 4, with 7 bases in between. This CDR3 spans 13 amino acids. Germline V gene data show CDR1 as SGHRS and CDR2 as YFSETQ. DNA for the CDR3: TGCGCCAGCAGCTCTACTAGCACCGGGGAGCTGTTTTTT. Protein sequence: CASSSTSTGELFF.

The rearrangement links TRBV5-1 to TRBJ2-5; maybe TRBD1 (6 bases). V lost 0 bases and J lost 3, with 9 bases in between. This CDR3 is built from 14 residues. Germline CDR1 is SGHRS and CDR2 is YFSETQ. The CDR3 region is CASSLDRAKETQYF. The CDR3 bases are TGCGCCAGCAGCTTGGACAGGGCCAAAGAGACCCAGTACTTC.

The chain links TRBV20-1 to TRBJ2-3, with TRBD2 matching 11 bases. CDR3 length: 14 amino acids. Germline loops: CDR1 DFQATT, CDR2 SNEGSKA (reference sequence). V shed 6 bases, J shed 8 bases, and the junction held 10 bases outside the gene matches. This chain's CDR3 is CSAQVAGGPGTQYF. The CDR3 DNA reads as TGCAGTGCGCAAGTAGCGGGGGGGCCGGGTACGCAGTATTTT.

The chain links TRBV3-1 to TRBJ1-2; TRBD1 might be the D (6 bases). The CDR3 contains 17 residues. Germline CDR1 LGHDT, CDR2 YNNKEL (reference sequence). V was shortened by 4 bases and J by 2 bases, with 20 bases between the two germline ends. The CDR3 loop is CASSRLVGRTDNYGYTF. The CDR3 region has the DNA TGTGCCAGCAGCCGTCTGGTTGGCCGGACAGACAACTATGGCTACACCTTC. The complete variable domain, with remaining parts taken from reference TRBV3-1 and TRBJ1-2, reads DTAVSQTPKYLVTQMGNDKSIKCEQNLGHDTMYWYKQDSKKFLKIMFSYNNKELIINETVPNRFSPKSPDKAHLNLHINSLELGDSAVYFCASSRLVGRTDNYGYTFGSGTRLTVV.

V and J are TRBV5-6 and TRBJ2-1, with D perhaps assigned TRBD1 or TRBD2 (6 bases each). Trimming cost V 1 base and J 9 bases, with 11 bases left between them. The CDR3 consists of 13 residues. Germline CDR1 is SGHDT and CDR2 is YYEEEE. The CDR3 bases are TGTGCCAGCAGCTTGACGGGGGCGGGTGAGCAGTTCTTC. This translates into CASSLTGAGEQFF.

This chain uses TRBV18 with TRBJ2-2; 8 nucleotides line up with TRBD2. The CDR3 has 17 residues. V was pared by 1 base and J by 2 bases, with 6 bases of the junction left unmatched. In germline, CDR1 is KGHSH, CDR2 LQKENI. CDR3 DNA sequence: TGTGCCAGCTCACCACGGGCGGGGGGCCGCAACACCGGGGAGCTGTTTTTT. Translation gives CASSPRAGGRNTGELFF.

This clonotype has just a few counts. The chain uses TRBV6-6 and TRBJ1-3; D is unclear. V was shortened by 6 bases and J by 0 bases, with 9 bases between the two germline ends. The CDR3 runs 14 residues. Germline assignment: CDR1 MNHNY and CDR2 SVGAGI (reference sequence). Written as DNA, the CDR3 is TGTGCCAGCAGCCCTTCCAGCTCTGGAAACACCATATATTTT. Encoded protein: CASSPSSSGNTIYF.

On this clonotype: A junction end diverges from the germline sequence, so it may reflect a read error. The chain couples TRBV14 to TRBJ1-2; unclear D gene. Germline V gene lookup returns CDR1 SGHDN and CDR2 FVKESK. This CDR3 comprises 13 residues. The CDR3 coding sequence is TGTGCCGGCAGCCAAGCTCCGCGGTATGGCTACACCTTC. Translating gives CAGSQAPRYGYTF.

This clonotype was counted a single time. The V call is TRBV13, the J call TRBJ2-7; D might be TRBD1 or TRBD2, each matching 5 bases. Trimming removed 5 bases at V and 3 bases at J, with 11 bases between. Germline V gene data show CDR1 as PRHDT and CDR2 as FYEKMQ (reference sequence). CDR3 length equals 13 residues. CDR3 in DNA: TGTGCCAGCAGCCGGGACCAAGACTACGAGCAGTACTTC. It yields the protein CASSRDQDYEQYF.

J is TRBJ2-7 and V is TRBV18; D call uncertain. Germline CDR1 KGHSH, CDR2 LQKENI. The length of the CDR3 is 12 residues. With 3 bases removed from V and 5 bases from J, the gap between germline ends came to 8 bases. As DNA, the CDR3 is TGTGCCAGCTCACCCACGAGAGACGAGCAGTACTTC. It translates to CASSPTRDEQYF. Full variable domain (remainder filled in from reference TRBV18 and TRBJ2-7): NAGVMQNPRHLVRRRGQEARLRCSPMKGHSHVYWYRQLPEEGLKFMVYLQKENIIDESGMPKERFSAEFPKEGPSILRIQQVVRGDSAAYFCASSPTRDEQYFGPGTRLTVT.

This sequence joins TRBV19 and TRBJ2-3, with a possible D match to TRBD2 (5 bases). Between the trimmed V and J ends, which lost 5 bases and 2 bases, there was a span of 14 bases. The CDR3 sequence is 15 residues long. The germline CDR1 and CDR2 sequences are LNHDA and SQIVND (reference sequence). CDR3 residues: CASSPQPGVTDTQYF. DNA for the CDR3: TGTGCCAGTAGTCCCCAGCCCGGGGTCACAGATACGCAGTATTTT.

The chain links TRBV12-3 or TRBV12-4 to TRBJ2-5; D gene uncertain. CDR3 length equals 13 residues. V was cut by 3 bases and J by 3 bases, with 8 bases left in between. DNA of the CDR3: TGTGCCAGCAGTTTTCATCGAGAAGAGACCCAGTACTTC. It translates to CASSFHREETQYF.

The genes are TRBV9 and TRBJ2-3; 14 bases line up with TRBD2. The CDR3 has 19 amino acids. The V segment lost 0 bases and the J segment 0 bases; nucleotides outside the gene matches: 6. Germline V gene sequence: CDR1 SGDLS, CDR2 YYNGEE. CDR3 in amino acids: CASSVAGTSGGRSTDTQYF. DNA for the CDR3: TGTGCCAGCAGCGTAGCTGGGACTAGCGGGGGCAGGAGCACAGATACGCAGTATTTT.

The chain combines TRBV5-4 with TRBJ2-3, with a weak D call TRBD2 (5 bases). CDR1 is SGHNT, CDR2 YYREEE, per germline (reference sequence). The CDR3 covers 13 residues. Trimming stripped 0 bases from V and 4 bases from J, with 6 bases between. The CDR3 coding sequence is TGTGCCAGCAGCTTGGTGGGAGCAGATACGCAGTATTTT. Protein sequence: CASSLVGADTQYF.

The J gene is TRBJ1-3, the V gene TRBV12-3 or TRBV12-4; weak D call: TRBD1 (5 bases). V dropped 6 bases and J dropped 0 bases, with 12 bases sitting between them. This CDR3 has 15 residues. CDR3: CASRDSGSSGNTIYF. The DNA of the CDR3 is TGTGCCAGCAGAGATTCAGGGTCCTCTGGAAACACCATATATTTT.

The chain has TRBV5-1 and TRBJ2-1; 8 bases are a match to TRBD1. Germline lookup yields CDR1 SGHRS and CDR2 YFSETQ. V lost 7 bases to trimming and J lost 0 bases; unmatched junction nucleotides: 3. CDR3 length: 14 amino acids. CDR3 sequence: CASWTGSSYNEQFF. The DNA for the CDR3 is TGCGCCAGCTGGACAGGGAGCTCCTACAATGAGCAGTTCTTC.

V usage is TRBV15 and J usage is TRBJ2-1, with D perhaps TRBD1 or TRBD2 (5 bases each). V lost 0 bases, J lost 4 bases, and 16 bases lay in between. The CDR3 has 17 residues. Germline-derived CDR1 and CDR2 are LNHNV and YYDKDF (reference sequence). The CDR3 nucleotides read TGTGCCACCAGCAGAGATAAGAGAGGGGCTCCATACAATGAGCAGTTCTTC. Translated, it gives CATSRDKRGAPYNEQFF. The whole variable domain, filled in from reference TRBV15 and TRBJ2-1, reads DAMVIQNPRYQVTQFGKPVTLSCSQTLNHNVMYWYQQKSSQAPKLLFHYYDKDFNNEADTPDNFQSRRPNTSFCFLDIRSPGLGDTAMYLCATSRDKRGAPYNEQFFGPGTRLTVL.

CDR3 protein: CASSRNPGGDTQYF. CDR3 nucleotides: TGTGCCAGCAGTCGGAACCCTGGGGGAGATACGCAGTATTTT. This chain connects TRBV6-4 to TRBJ2-3; D could derive from TRBD1 or TRBD2 (5 bases each). V lost 5 bases and J lost 5, with 14 bases in between. Germline V gene sequence: CDR1 MRHNA, CDR2 SNTAGT. The CDR3 loop spans 14 amino acids.

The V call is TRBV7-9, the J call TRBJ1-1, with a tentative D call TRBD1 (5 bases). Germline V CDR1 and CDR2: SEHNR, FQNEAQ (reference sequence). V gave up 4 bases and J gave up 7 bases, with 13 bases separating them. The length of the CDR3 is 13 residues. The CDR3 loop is CASSSSGGIEAFF. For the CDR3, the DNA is TGTGCCAGCAGCTCCTCCGGGGGGATTGAAGCTTTCTTT.

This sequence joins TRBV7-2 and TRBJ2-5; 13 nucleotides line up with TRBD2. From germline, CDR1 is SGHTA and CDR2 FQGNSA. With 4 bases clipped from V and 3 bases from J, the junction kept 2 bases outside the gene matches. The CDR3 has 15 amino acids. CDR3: CASSWTSGGKETQYF. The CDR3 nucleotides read TGTGCCAGCAGCTGGACTAGCGGGGGTAAAGAGACCCAGTACTTC. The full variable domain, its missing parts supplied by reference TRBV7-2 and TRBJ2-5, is GAGVSQSPSNKVTEKGKDVELRCDPISGHTALYWYRQSLGQGLEFLIYFQGNSAPDKSGLPSDRFSAERTGGSVSTLTIQRTQQEDSAVYLCASSWTSGGKETQYFGPGTRLLVL.

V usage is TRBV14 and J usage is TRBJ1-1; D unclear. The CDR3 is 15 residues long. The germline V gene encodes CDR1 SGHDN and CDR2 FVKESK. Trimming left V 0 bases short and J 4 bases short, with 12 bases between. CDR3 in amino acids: CASSQDGGWGTEAFF. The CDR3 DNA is TGTGCCAGCAGCCAAGATGGCGGGTGGGGCACTGAAGCTTTCTTT.

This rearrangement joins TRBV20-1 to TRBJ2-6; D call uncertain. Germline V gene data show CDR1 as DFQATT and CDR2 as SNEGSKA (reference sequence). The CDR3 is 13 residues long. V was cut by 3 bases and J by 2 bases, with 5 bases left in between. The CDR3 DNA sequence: TGCAGTGCTAGCCTCCCTGGGGCCAACGTCCTGACTTTC. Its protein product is CSASLPGANVLTF.

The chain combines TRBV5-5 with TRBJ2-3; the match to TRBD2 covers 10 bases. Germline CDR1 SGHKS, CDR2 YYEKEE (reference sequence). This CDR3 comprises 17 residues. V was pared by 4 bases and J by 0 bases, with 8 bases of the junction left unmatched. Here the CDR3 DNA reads TGTGCCAGCAGCCGGGCTAGCGGGGGAGCTAGCACAGATACGCAGTATTTT. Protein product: CASSRASGGASTDTQYF.

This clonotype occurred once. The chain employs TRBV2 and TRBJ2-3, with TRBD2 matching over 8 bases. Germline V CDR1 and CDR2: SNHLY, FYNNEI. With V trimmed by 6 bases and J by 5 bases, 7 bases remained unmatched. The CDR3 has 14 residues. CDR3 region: CASRLSGGRDTQYF. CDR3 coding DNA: TGTGCCAGCAGACTCAGCGGGGGCAGAGATACGCAGTATTTT.

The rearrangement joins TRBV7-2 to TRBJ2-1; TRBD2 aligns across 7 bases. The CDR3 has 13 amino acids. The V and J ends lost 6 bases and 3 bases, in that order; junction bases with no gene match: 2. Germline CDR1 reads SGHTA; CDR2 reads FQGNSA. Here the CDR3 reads CASSRDYYNEQFF. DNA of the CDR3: TGTGCCAGCAGTCGGGACTACTACAATGAGCAGTTCTTC.

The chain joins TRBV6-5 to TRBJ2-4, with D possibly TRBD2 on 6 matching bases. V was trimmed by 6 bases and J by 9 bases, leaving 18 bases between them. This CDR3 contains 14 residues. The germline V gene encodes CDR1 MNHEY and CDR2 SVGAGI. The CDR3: CASSRTEGVGIQYF. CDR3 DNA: TGTGCCAGCAGCCGAACGGAGGGTGTAGGCATTCAGTACTTC.